Listed below are T cell receptor beta chains from one sample, sequenced in a study of a mutant IDH1 vaccine in newly diagnosed glioma. The assay was immunoSEQ multiplex PCR, and TCRdb's table has in-frame clones only and misses some. The data show roughly 46,000 clones, just over 85% seen once. Here the sequenced sample was PBMCs, taken from a glioma patient treated with radiotherapy, temozolomide or both. Receptors were obtained from a man aged 40-55 years with glioma. CDR3s include the opening cysteine and the closing phenylalanine or tryptophan. The order of the fields is J gene, V gene, D gene, clone size, CDR3 DNA, CDR3 protein. D genes are given only for firm matches. Part of the rows lack a size; the others show once, few, many or a class for expanded clones.

j_gene: TRBJ2-1
v_gene: TRBV7-7
d_gene: .
abundance: .
CDR3nt: TGTGCTAGCAGCTACATGGAAGGTGAGCAGTTCTTC
CDR3aa: CASSYMEGEQFF

j_gene: TRBJ1-6
v_gene: TRBV10-3
d_gene: .
abundance: .
CDR3nt: TGTGCCATCAGTGTCCAGGGCGCGAATTCACCCCTCCACTTT
CDR3aa: CAISVQGANSPLHF

j_gene: TRBJ2-7
v_gene: TRBV5-1
d_gene: TRBD1
abundance: .
CDR3nt: TGCGCCAGCAGCTTGGGGACAGGGGGCAACGAGCAGTACTTC
CDR3aa: CASSLGTGGNEQYF

j_gene: TRBJ2-7
v_gene: TRBV12-5
d_gene: .
abundance: few
CDR3nt: TGTGCTAGTGGGGATCGTGGGCGCGGGCTTTACGAGCAGTACTTC
CDR3aa: CASGDRGRGLYEQYF

j_gene: TRBJ1-1
v_gene: TRBV14
d_gene: .
abundance: .
CDR3nt: TGTGCCAGCAGCCAAGGACTCTCCTTAGGTGGCAGCCCTTTAGAAGCTTTCTTT
CDR3aa: CASSQGLSLGGSPLEAFF

j_gene: TRBJ1-2
v_gene: TRBV6-5
d_gene: .
abundance: few
CDR3nt: TGTGCCAGCACCAAGGCTGGGTACGGCTACACCTTC
CDR3aa: CASTKAGYGYTF

j_gene: TRBJ1-5
v_gene: TRBV7-8
d_gene: TRBD1
abundance: .
CDR3nt: TGTGCCAGCAGCTTAGCGCAGGGGACAGGGAACAATCAGCCCCAGCATTTT
CDR3aa: CASSLAQGTGNNQPQHF

j_gene: TRBJ1-1
v_gene: TRBV18
d_gene: .
abundance: .
CDR3nt: TGTGCCAGCTCACCGTCGGGCAGGGGCAACACTGAAGCTTTCTTT
CDR3aa: CASSPSGRGNTEAFF

j_gene: TRBJ2-7
v_gene: TRBV6-5
d_gene: .
abundance: .
CDR3nt: TGTGCCAGCACACCCTCATTTAATATTGCCTACGAGCAGTACTTC
CDR3aa: CASTPSFNIAYEQYF

j_gene: TRBJ2-7
v_gene: TRBV5-1
d_gene: TRBD2
abundance: once
CDR3nt: TGCGCCAGCAGCTTCCGGGGACTAGCCGAGCAGTACTTC
CDR3aa: CASSFRGLAEQYF

j_gene: TRBJ2-3
v_gene: TRBV7-7
d_gene: TRBD2
abundance: .
CDR3nt: TGTGCCAGCACCCGACTACCGGGAGGCGTAGATACGCAGTATTTT
CDR3aa: CASTRLPGGVDTQYF

j_gene: TRBJ2-7
v_gene: TRBV29-1
d_gene: .
abundance: .
CDR3nt: TGCAGCGTTGAAGGTGTCGATGAGCAGTACTTC
CDR3aa: CSVEGVDEQYF

j_gene: TRBJ2-7
v_gene: TRBV27
d_gene: TRBD1
abundance: .
CDR3nt: TGTGCCAGCAGTTCAGGCCGGGACAGGGTCTACGAGCAGTACTTC
CDR3aa: CASSSGRDRVYEQYF

j_gene: TRBJ2-1
v_gene: TRBV27
d_gene: TRBD2
abundance: .
CDR3nt: TGTGCCAGCAGTGCCTCGGGACTAGCGGGAACGAATGAGCAGTTCTTC
CDR3aa: CASSASGLAGTNEQFF

j_gene: TRBJ1-4
v_gene: TRBV4-2
d_gene: .
abundance: .
CDR3nt: TGTGCCAGCAGCCAGATAAGACAGCTTGCAACTAATGAAAAACTGTTTTTT
CDR3aa: CASSQIRQLATNEKLFF

j_gene: TRBJ2-5
v_gene: TRBV14
d_gene: .
abundance: .
CDR3nt: TGTGCCAGCAGCCATGGCGGGATTGAGACCCAGTACTTC
CDR3aa: CASSHGGIETQYF

j_gene: TRBJ2-1
v_gene: TRBV10-1
d_gene: TRBD1
abundance: .
CDR3nt: TGCGCCACCCCGAGGACAGGGGGTATTTGTGAGCAGTTCTTC
CDR3aa: CATPRTGGICEQFF

j_gene: TRBJ1-2
v_gene: TRBV5-4
d_gene: TRBD1
abundance: once
CDR3nt: TGTGCCAGCAGCGCGGACAGGGGGTATGGCTACACCTTC
CDR3aa: CASSADRGYGYTF

j_gene: TRBJ1-1
v_gene: TRBV11-2
d_gene: .
abundance: few
CDR3nt: TGTGCCAGCAGTTCTCAGACATATTCGTCCAACACTGAAGCTTTCTTT
CDR3aa: CASSSQTYSSNTEAFF

j_gene: TRBJ2-2
v_gene: TRBV6-5
d_gene: .
abundance: .
CDR3nt: TGTGCCAGCAGTTACTCCGGGAGTAACACCGGGGAGCTGTTTTTT
CDR3aa: CASSYSGSNTGELFF

j_gene: TRBJ1-4
v_gene: TRBV2
d_gene: .
abundance: .
CDR3nt: TGTGCCAGCAGTATCACAGGGTTGGGCGAAAAACTGTTTTTT
CDR3aa: CASSITGLGEKLFF

j_gene: TRBJ2-3
v_gene: TRBV9
d_gene: .
abundance: few
CDR3nt: TGTGCCAGCAGCGCCATGGGCACAGATACGCAGTATTTT
CDR3aa: CASSAMGTDTQYF

j_gene: TRBJ1-1
v_gene: TRBV18
d_gene: .
abundance: .
CDR3nt: TGTGCCAGCTCACTCGACTTGAACACTGAAGCTTTCTTT
CDR3aa: CASSLDLNTEAFF

j_gene: TRBJ2-7
v_gene: TRBV25-1
d_gene: TRBD2
abundance: .
CDR3nt: TGTGCCAGCAGTGGGACTAGCGGGAGAAGCTCCTACGAGCAGTACTTC
CDR3aa: CASSGTSGRSSYEQYF

j_gene: TRBJ1-4
v_gene: TRBV7-2
d_gene: TRBD1
abundance: once
CDR3nt: TGTGCCAGCAGTCCAAACAGGGGTTCTAATGAAAAACTGTTTTTT
CDR3aa: CASSPNRGSNEKLFF

j_gene: TRBJ2-3
v_gene: TRBV19
d_gene: TRBD2
abundance: .
CDR3nt: TGTGCCAGTAGACTAGCGGGAGATACGCAGTATTTT
CDR3aa: CASRLAGDTQYF

j_gene: TRBJ2-3
v_gene: TRBV7-9
d_gene: TRBD2
abundance: .
CDR3nt: TGTGCCAGCAGCTACGGGACTAGCGGGAGGGCTGGGAATACGCAGTATTTT
CDR3aa: CASSYGTSGRAGNTQYF

j_gene: TRBJ2-3
v_gene: TRBV19
d_gene: TRBD1
abundance: .
CDR3nt: TGTGCCAGTAGGCATACAGGGGTGGGAGGCACAGATACGCAGTATTTT
CDR3aa: CASRHTGVGGTDTQYF

j_gene: TRBJ2-1
v_gene: TRBV18
d_gene: .
abundance: .
CDR3nt: TGTGCCAGCTCACCACCGGGTACCAATGAGCAGTTCTTC
CDR3aa: CASSPPGTNEQFF

j_gene: TRBJ1-1
v_gene: TRBV25-1
d_gene: .
abundance: .
CDR3nt: TGTGCCAGCAGTGAATTGGGAGTCACAGGCACTGAAGCTTTCTTT
CDR3aa: CASSELGVTGTEAFF

j_gene: TRBJ2-5
v_gene: TRBV7-2
d_gene: .
abundance: .
CDR3nt: TGTGCCAGCAGCTTAAACGGCGGGAAGGAGACCCAGTACTTC
CDR3aa: CASSLNGGKETQYF

j_gene: TRBJ2-1
v_gene: TRBV29-1
d_gene: TRBD1
abundance: .
CDR3nt: TGCAGCGTTGTTCTTTGGACAGGGGGCAATGAGCAGTTCTTC
CDR3aa: CSVVLWTGGNEQFF

j_gene: TRBJ2-5
v_gene: TRBV7-6
d_gene: .
abundance: .
CDR3nt: TGTGCCAGCAGCCGGGACGGGGGAGAGACCCAGTACTTC
CDR3aa: CASSRDGGETQYF

j_gene: TRBJ2-7
v_gene: TRBV19
d_gene: TRBD1
abundance: .
CDR3nt: TGTGCCAGTAGTACGACCTTCGACAGGGTGGAGAGGTACGAGCAGTACTTC
CDR3aa: CASSTTFDRVERYEQYF

j_gene: TRBJ2-2
v_gene: TRBV7-7
d_gene: TRBD2
abundance: .
CDR3nt: TGTGCCAGCAGCACGGCTAGCGGGAGTGCGAACACCGGGGAGCTGTTTTTT
CDR3aa: CASSTASGSANTGELFF

j_gene: TRBJ1-4
v_gene: TRBV6-5
d_gene: TRBD1
abundance: once
CDR3nt: TGTGCCAGCAGCCTACAGGGGGGCGTTAGTGAAAAACTGTTTTTT
CDR3aa: CASSLQGGVSEKLFF

j_gene: TRBJ2-1
v_gene: TRBV5-6
d_gene: TRBD2
abundance: .
CDR3nt: TGTGCCAGCAGCCGCCGGAGCGGGAGTTACAATGAGCAGTTCTTC
CDR3aa: CASSRRSGSYNEQFF

j_gene: TRBJ1-5
v_gene: TRBV6-1
d_gene: TRBD1
abundance: .
CDR3nt: TGTGCCAGCAAGGACAGGGTCTGGGGCAATCAGCCCCAGCATTTT
CDR3aa: CASKDRVWGNQPQHF

j_gene: TRBJ2-5
v_gene: TRBV5-1
d_gene: .
abundance: .
CDR3nt: TGCGCCAGCAGGATCGGGACCCTCCAAGAGACCCAGTACTTC
CDR3aa: CASRIGTLQETQYF

j_gene: TRBJ2-1
v_gene: TRBV7-9
d_gene: TRBD1
abundance: .
CDR3nt: TGTGCCAGCAGCTTAGCCCACCTTAGGGGGCCAAGCTCCTACAATGAGCAGTTCTTC
CDR3aa: CASSLAHLRGPSSYNEQFF

j_gene: TRBJ2-3
v_gene: TRBV28
d_gene: .
abundance: .
CDR3nt: TGTGCCAGCAGTTACTTCGTTGGTAGCACAGATACGCAGTATTTT
CDR3aa: CASSYFVGSTDTQYF

j_gene: TRBJ2-1
v_gene: TRBV4-1
d_gene: .
abundance: .
CDR3nt: TGCGCCAGCAGCCAAGATTGGAGGGGCTACAATGAGCAGTTCTTC
CDR3aa: CASSQDWRGYNEQFF

j_gene: TRBJ2-5
v_gene: TRBV7-4
d_gene: .
abundance: .
CDR3nt: TGTGCCAGCAGCTTAAGTTGTGACACCAATTCTCGGACCCAGTACTTC
CDR3aa: CASSLSCDTNSRTQYF

j_gene: TRBJ2-7
v_gene: TRBV19
d_gene: .
abundance: medium-sized
CDR3nt: TGTGCCAGTAGTATATCAAGGGCAGGGGCTGCCGAGCAGTACTTC
CDR3aa: CASSISRAGAAEQYF

j_gene: TRBJ1-1
v_gene: TRBV27
d_gene: .
abundance: .
CDR3nt: TGTGCCAGCAGTCCTAATCTGGGAAACACTGAAGCTTTCTTT
CDR3aa: CASSPNLGNTEAFF